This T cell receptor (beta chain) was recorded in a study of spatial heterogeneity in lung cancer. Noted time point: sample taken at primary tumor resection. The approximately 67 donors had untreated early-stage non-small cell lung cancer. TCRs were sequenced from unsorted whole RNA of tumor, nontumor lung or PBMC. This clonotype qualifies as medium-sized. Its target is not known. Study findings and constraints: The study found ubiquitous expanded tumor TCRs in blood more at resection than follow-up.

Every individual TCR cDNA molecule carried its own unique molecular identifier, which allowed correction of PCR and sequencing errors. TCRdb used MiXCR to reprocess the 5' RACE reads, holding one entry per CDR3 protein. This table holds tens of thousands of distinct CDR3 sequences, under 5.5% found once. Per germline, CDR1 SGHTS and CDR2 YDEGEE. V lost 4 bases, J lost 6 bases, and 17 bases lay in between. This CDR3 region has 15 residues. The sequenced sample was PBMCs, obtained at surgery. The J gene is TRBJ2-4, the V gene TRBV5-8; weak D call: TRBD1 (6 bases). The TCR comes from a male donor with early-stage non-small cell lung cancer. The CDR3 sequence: CASSQGQGYLNIQYF. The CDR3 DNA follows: TGTGCCAGCAGCCAAGGGCAGGGGTACTTAAACATTCAGTACTTC.